This entry concerns a single T cell receptor beta chain. This entry is derived from a study of T cell responses to AZD1222 COVID-19 vaccine. Sequencing used immunoSEQ multiplex PCR; TCRdb keeps in-frame clones, though not all of them. Of some 180,000 clones listed, about nine tenths are singletons. The CDR3 consists of 16 residues. V was pared by 2 bases and J by 6 bases, with 8 bases of the junction left unmatched. Germline CDR1 is MNHNY and CDR2 is SVGAGI (reference sequence). The gene calls are TRBV6-6 and TRBJ1-5; TRBD1 matches 9 bases. Sequenced material: peripheral blood, taken 28 days after the second AZD1222 dose. The source is an adult who received the AZD1222 COVID-19 vaccine. CDR3: CASSYIGSTGGQPQHF. CDR3 DNA: TGTGCCAGCAGTTACATAGGCTCGACAGGGGGTCAGCCCCAGCATTTT.